Shown below are 20 T cell receptor beta chains from a single sample sequenced in a study of vaccination and CD4 T cells after COVID-19. What these receptors recognize is not known. With the Oncomine TCR Beta short-read assay, DNA from cultured CD4+ T cells was sequenced. Each CDR3 protein gets one entry after TCRdb re-called the PCR reads with MiXCR. The repertoire holds about 18,000 distinct CDR3 sequences, with approximately 70% as singletons. As for treatment: 10-day PBMC culture with coronavirus spike peptide pools or control peptides (ViraFEST assay). Sequenced material: CD4+ T cells from blood, cultured in vitro. The receptor set was obtained from a human donor who had recovered from COVID-19.

This clonotype was counted between two and nine times. Here the CDR3 reads CASSLYGTGGAPLHF. CDR3 bases: TGTGCCAGCAGCTTGTACGGGACAGGGGGTGCACCCCTCCACTTT. V is TRBV7-9 and J is TRBJ1-6; TRBD1 matches at 11 bases. CDR3 length: 15 residues. Germline V gene lookup returns CDR1 SEHNR and CDR2 FQNEAQ (reference sequence). With 3 bases clipped from V and 11 bases from J, the junction kept 6 bases outside the gene matches.

J is TRBJ1-1 and V is TRBV24-1; 8 bases agree with TRBD1. The trim removed 3 bases at V and 11 bases at J, leaving 22 bases unmatched. CDR1 is KGHDR and CDR2 is SFDVKD in the germline V gene. CDR3 size: 18 residues. The CDR3 nucleotides read TGTGCCACCAGTGATCCCCCAAATCCTAGACAGGGGCGACTCGTGGCTTTCTTT. Its translation is CATSDPPNPRQGRLVAFF.

The chain uses TRBV5-1 and TRBJ2-1, with D maybe TRBD2 (6 bases). V lost 0 bases to trimming and J lost 5 bases, with 9 bases between them. This CDR3 region has 14 residues. Germline CDR1 reads SGHRS; CDR2 reads YFSETQ. CDR3 loop: CASSLGWRDNEQFF. For the CDR3, the DNA is TGCGCCAGCAGCTTGGGGTGGAGGGACAATGAGCAGTTCTTC.

The gene calls are TRBV12-3 or TRBV12-4 and TRBJ2-7, with unresolved D. The CDR3 is made up of 13 amino acids. Between the trimmed V and J ends, which lost 2 bases and 3 bases, there was a span of 8 bases. This chain's CDR3 is CASSLTGNYEQYF. The CDR3 nucleotides are TGTGCCAGCAGTTTAACGGGCAACTACGAGCAGTACTTC.

The gene calls are TRBV20-1 and TRBJ2-7; D remains ambiguous. Germline V gene data show CDR1 as DFQATT and CDR2 as SNEGSKA (reference sequence). V lost 7 bases and J lost 3, with 10 bases in between. The CDR3 is 11 residues long. CDR3 in amino acids: CSGARNYEQYF. CDR3 in DNA: TGCAGTGGGGCTCGTAACTACGAGCAGTACTTC.

This clonotype is deemed large. V usage is TRBV21-1 and J usage is TRBJ2-5. TRBV21-1 is a listed pseudogene. The CDR3 loop spans 13 amino acids. The CDR3 region is CASSLWGKETQYF. As DNA, the CDR3 is TGTGCCAGCAGTTTGTGGGGTAAGGAGACCCAGTACTTC.

The rearrangement joins TRBV7-2 to TRBJ2-1; no clear D. Trimming cost V 5 bases and J 9 bases, with 14 bases left between them. CDR3 length: 13 residues. Germline CDR1 SGHTA, CDR2 FQGNSA. CDR3 sequence (DNA): TGTGCCAGCAGCCCCCTTTATGTGGGTGAGCAGTTCTTC. The encoded protein is CASSPLYVGEQFF.

This clonotype was seen more than once but under ten times. The genes are TRBV27 and TRBJ2-5; 12 nucleotides align to TRBD2. The CDR3 consists of 15 residues. Germline V gene data show CDR1 as MNHEY and CDR2 as SMNVEV (reference sequence). After removal of 5 bases from V and 1 base from J, the junction contained 2 bases not matched to a gene. The CDR3 reads CASSTSGRPQETQYF. The DNA of the CDR3 is TGTGCCAGCAGTACTAGCGGGAGGCCCCAAGAGACCCAGTACTTC.

The V call is TRBV6-1, the J call TRBJ1-6; TRBD1 aligns across 8 bases. The germline V gene has CDR1 MNHNS and CDR2 SASEGT. CDR3 length: 16 amino acids. Trimming cost V 5 bases and J 6 bases; bases outside gene matches: 9. The CDR3 spells CASSLTGVFTNSPLHF. The CDR3 nucleotides are TGTGCCAGCAGTCTGACAGGGGTATTTACTAATTCACCCCTCCACTTT.

This clonotype was recorded a few times. The chain links TRBV7-9 to TRBJ1-3; tentative D call: TRBD1 (5 bases). There are 14 residues in the CDR3. Trimming shortened V by 1 base and J by 9 bases, and 13 bases separated the two germline ends. The germline V gene encodes CDR1 SEHNR and CDR2 FQNEAQ (reference sequence). The CDR3 nucleotides read TGTGCCAGCAGCTTAGGTCCCCCTGGGGGCACCATATATTTT. Protein: CASSLGPPGGTIYF.

The rearrangement joins TRBV6-2 or TRBV6-3 to TRBJ1-2; 11 nucleotides agree with TRBD1. Losses at the gene ends were 5 bases for V and 4 bases for J; bases not matched to a gene: 9. CDR3 size: 16 residues. CDR1 MNHEY and CDR2 SVGEGT come from the germline V gene. The CDR3 DNA sequence: TGTGCCAGCAGTCGGACAGGGGGCGGCGTTGGCTATGGCTACACCTTC. As protein: CASSRTGGGVGYGYTF.

The gene calls are TRBV12-5 and TRBJ2-2; D possibly corresponds to TRBD1 (7 bases). V lost 6 bases and J lost 4, with 21 bases in between. The CDR3 is made up of 17 amino acids. Germline loops: CDR1 LGHNT, CDR2 FRNRAP. CDR3 coding DNA: TGTGCTAGTGGCACCCGGCAGGGGGGCAGAGGCACCGGGGAGCTGTTTTTT. Translation gives CASGTRQGGRGTGELFF. The full variable domain, rest sourced from reference TRBV12-5 and TRBJ2-2, is DARVTQTPRHKVTEMGQEVTMRCQPILGHNTVFWYRQTMMQGLELLAYFRNRAPLDDSGMPKDRFSAEMPDATLATLKIQPSEPRDSAVYFCASGTRQGGRGTGELFFGEGSRLTVL.

This clonotype appeared a few times. This chain uses TRBV6-5 with TRBJ1-2; TRBD1 is a possible D gene (5 bases). CDR1 and CDR2 from the germline V gene are MNHEY and SVGAGI. This CDR3 is 19 amino acids long. With 4 bases removed from V and 4 bases from J, the gap between germline ends came to 28 bases. CDR3 loop: CASSSVPLALQGSGYGYTF. CDR3 sequence (DNA): TGTGCCAGCAGTTCAGTCCCCCTGGCGCTCCAGGGTAGCGGCTATGGCTACACCTTC.

The J gene is TRBJ2-7, the V gene TRBV7-9; D may be TRBD1 (6 bases). Between the trimmed V and J ends, which lost 7 bases and 0 bases, there was a span of 13 bases. Germline V CDR1 and CDR2: SEHNR, FQNEAQ (reference sequence). The CDR3 is made up of 14 amino acids. The CDR3 sequence is CASTLRGSSYEQYF. Here the CDR3 DNA reads TGTGCCAGCACCCTGAGGGGGAGCTCCTACGAGCAGTACTTC.

This sequence joins TRBV19 and TRBJ1-2, with D possibly TRBD1 on 5 matching bases. Germline V gene lookup returns CDR1 LNHDA and CDR2 SQIVND (reference sequence). The CDR3 length is 12 residues. Deletions cut 6 bases from V and 5 bases from J, with 10 bases between. The CDR3: CASRGDLYGYTF. CDR3 in DNA: TGTGCCAGTAGAGGGGACCTTTATGGCTACACCTTC.

V is TRBV20-1 and J is TRBJ2-3, with 8 bases matching TRBD2. The CDR3 covers 15 residues. Per germline, CDR1 DFQATT and CDR2 SNEGSKA (reference sequence). The ends lost 6 bases at V and 2 bases at J; junction bases unmatched: 10. The CDR3 bases are TGCAGTGCCTCTCCCACTAGCGGAAACACAGATACGCAGTATTTT. This encodes CSASPTSGNTDTQYF.

The chain has TRBV15 and TRBJ1-1; no clear D. With 0 bases removed from V and 0 bases from J, the gap between germline ends came to 8 bases. Germline loops: CDR1 LNHNV, CDR2 YYDKDF (reference sequence). This CDR3 comprises 15 residues. CDR3 nucleotides: TGTGCCACCAGCAGAGATGGCCCCTTGAACACTGAAGCTTTCTTT. It encodes CATSRDGPLNTEAFF.

The chain has TRBV6-1 and TRBJ1-6, with D perhaps matching TRBD1 (6 bases). Germline V CDR1 and CDR2: MNHNS, SASEGT. The V gene lost 6 bases and the J gene lost 11 bases, with 14 bases spanning the gap. The length of the CDR3 is 13 residues. This chain's CDR3 is CASSRGQGAPLHF. In nucleotides, the CDR3 is TGTGCCAGCAGCCGGGGGCAAGGGGCACCCCTCCACTTT.

The V gene is TRBV27, the J gene TRBJ2-5; D might be TRBD2 (7 bases). The CDR3 extends over 15 amino acids. V lost 5 bases and J lost 3, with 16 bases in between. Germline V lookup: CDR1 MNHEY, CDR2 SMNVEV (reference sequence). The CDR3, as DNA: TGTGCCAGCAGTCCCTGGGGGGCGGGAGAAGAGACCCAGTACTTC. It specifies CASSPWGAGEETQYF.

This clonotype turned up a few times. The rearrangement uses TRBV4-1 and TRBJ2-5; tentative D call: TRBD2 (5 bases). The CDR3 totals 17 residues. The germline V gene has CDR1 MGHRA and CDR2 YSYEKL. V gave up 5 bases and J gave up 4 bases, with 23 bases separating them. The CDR3 is CASSKPLLREPGETQYF. The CDR3 DNA reads as TGCGCCAGCAGCAAACCGCTCCTAAGGGAGCCGGGAGAGACCCAGTACTTC.